The sequence of this T cell receptor (beta chain) was determined in a study of monozygotic twins with inflammatory bowel disease (dated by TCRdb to 2018 to 2020). Some background on the complete study: In total, around 28 monozygotic twin pairs made up the full study: 19 Danish pairs, all IBD-discordant, plus nine German pairs, of which four were IBD-concordant and five were IBD-discordant. The search for disease-associated traits relied mainly on comparing, within discordant pairs, IBD patients with their genetically identical healthy co-twins. Each individual had, on average, about 151 000 unique TCRalpha sequences and 181 000 unique TCRbeta sequences available for analysis. What the authors observed across the whole study: Because patients were on differing immunosuppressive treatments, the repertoires may have picked up extra background noise and inter-individual variability. Fewer clonotypes were shared with other individuals by IBD patients than by healthy twins, most markedly in patients showing signs of disease activity. Distinction between different T cell subtypes could not be achieved in the analysis. Repertoire similarity did not differ between concordant and discordant twins, which could be due to limited statistical power. The results gave no support for a single strong signal or clonotype linked to IBD. TCRbeta repertoire diversity, by inverse Simpson index, was decreased in IBD patients compared with their healthy co-twins.

From each donor, an approximately 2.4 ml peripheral blood sample was drawn into PAXgene tubes and stored at -80 degrees C. Without any T cell sorting, total RNA was extracted from whole blood using the PAXgene blood miRNA kit on an automated QIAcube. Peripheral blood from monozygotic twin pairs who were concordant or discordant for inflammatory bowel disease underwent deep TCRalpha and TCRbeta repertoire profiling using unique molecular barcoding. Smoking habits were recorded for all twin pairs, with individuals classified as current, former or never smokers. Library method: 5' RACE. Preparation of each TCR library used 3,000 to 4,000 ng of total RNA. For each sample, cDNA synthesis with SMARTScribe reverse transcriptase was split into eight separate reactions. During cDNA synthesis, unique molecular identifiers containing a 6-nucleotide sample barcode were introduced by template switching. TCRalpha and TCRbeta cDNA was amplified by two nested PCRs of around 16 and 10 cycles, with bead purification after each PCR. Before amplification, the cDNA was both treated with uracil DNA-glycosylase and purified with the QIAquick PCR purification kit. The second PCR added Illumina TruSeq-compatible adapters along with sample-specific barcodes. Library quality and concentration were assessed using TapeStation and Qubit, and about 5 ng of each library was pooled. Sequencing of pooled libraries was carried out on an Illumina HiSeq2500 single-index Rapid Run using 2 x 100 bp reads and custom sequencing primers. In the original analysis: UMI-based consensus assembly with MiGEC version 1.2.6 was used to correct PCR and sequencing errors. V(D)J alignment, clonotype assembly and CDR3 extraction were performed with MiXCR version 2.1.1. Normalisation of gene usage, clonotype sharing and MAIT/NKT TCR abundance was achieved by analysing the top 1000, 10 000 and 20 000 clonotypes per sample. Diversity was computed as the inverse Simpson index with the vegan R package after downsampling to 27 000 UMIs. Paired Mann-Whitney U tests on discordant twin pairs were used, with Benjamini-Hochberg multiple-testing correction. After the reads were reprocessed by TCRdb, one entry was made per CDR3 protein sequence, with no DNA. The V and J calls were not made by the authors but by TCRdb's processing. This sample's clone table shows approximately 120,000 distinct CDR3 sequences. The ten largest make up 9.5% to 15% of the sample.

In the case of this clonotype: The antigen this receptor binds is unknown.

The CDR3 has 15 amino acids, counting the end cysteine and phenylalanine. No DNA is listed. From the germline V gene, CDR1 is SNHLY and CDR2 is FYNNEI. The source material was blood. The chain couples TRBV2 to TRBJ2-7; TCRdb designates TRBD2, a call that cannot be tested without DNA. The TCR sequence derives from a human donor with ulcerative colitis or Crohn's disease, or a healthy co-twin of an affected twin (not recorded which). The CDR3 sequence is CASNPTSVTGDEQYF.